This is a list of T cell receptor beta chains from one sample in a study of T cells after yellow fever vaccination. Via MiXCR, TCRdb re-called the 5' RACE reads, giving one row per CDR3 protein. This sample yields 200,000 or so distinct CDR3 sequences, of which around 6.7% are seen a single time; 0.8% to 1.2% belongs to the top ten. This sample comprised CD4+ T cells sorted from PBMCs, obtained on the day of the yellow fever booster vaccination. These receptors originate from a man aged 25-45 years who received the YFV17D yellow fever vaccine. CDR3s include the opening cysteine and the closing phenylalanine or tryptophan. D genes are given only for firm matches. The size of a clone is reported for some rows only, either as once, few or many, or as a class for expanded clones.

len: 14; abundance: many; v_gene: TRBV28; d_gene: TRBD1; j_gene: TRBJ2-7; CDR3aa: CASSYLDRTYEQYF; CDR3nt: TGTGCCAGCAGTTATTTGGACAGGACGTACGAGCAGTACTTC
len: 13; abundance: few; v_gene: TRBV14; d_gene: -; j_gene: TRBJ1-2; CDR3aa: CASSPGPSRGYTF; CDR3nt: TGTGCCAGCAGCCCCGGTCCCTCCCGGGGCTACACCTTC
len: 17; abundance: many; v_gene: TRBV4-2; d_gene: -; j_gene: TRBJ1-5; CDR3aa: CASSQVGGSFSNQPQHF; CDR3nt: TGTGCCAGCAGCCAAGTCGGGGGATCCTTTAGCAATCAGCCCCAGCATTTT
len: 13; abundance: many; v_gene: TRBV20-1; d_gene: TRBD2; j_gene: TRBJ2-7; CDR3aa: CSARGREAYEQYF; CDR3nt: TGCAGTGCTAGAGGGCGGGAGGCCTACGAGCAGTACTTC
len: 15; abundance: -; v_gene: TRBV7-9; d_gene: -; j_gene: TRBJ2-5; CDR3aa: CASSSRSGYQETQYF; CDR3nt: TGTGCCAGCAGCTCGAGAAGTGGATACCAAGAGACCCAGTACTTC
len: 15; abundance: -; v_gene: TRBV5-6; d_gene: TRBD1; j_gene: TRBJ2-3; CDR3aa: CASSLGDRGSNTQYF; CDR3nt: TGTGCCAGCAGCTTGGGGGACAGGGGGTCGAATACGCAGTATTTT
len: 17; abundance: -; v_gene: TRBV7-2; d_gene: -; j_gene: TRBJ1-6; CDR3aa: CASSPGSGSSYKSPLHF; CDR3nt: TGTGCCAGCAGCCCCGGTTCGGGGAGCTCCTATAAGTCACCCCTCCACTTT
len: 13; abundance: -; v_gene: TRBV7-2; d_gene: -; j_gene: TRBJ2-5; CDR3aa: CASSLSLRETQYF; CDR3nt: TGTGCCAGCAGCTTAAGTCTAAGGGAGACCCAGTACTTC
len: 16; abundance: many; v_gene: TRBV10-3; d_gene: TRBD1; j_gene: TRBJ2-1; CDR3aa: CAISEMLGQGYNEQFF; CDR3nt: TGTGCCATCAGTGAAATGTTAGGACAGGGTTACAATGAGCAGTTCTTC
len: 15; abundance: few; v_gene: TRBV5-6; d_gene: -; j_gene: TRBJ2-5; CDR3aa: CASSRLSGWQETQYF; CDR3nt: TGTGCCAGCAGCCGGTTAAGTGGTTGGCAAGAGACCCAGTACTTC
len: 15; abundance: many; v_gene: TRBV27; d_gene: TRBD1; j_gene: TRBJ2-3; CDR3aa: CASRSGGLRTDTQYF; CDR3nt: TGTGCCAGCAGGTCAGGGGGCCTTCGCACAGATACGCAGTATTTT
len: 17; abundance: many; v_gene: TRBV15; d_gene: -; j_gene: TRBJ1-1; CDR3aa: CATSPGRRTYGDTEAFF; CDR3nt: TGTGCCACCAGCCCCGGACGGCGAACCTATGGGGACACTGAAGCTTTCTTT
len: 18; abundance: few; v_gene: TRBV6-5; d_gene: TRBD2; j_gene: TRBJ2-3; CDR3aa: CASSYTPGLAGESDTQYF; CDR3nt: TGTGCCAGCAGTTACACACCGGGACTAGCGGGAGAATCAGATACGCAGTATTTT
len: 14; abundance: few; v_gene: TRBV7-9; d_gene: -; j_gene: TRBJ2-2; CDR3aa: CASSLFRESGELFF; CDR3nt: TGTGCCAGCAGCTTATTTCGGGAATCCGGGGAGCTGTTTTTT
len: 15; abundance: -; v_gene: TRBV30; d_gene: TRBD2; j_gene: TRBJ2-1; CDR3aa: CAWSDGGGSDNEQFF; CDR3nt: TGTGCCTGGAGTGATGGGGGGGGGTCCGACAATGAGCAGTTCTTC
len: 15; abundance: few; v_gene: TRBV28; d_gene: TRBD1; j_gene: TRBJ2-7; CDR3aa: CASSFQRAGGREQYF; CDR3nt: TGTGCCAGCAGTTTTCAGAGGGCAGGGGGCAGGGAGCAGTACTTC
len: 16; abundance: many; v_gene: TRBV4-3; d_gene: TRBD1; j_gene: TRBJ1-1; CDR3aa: CASSQYSQGAEAEAFF; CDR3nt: TGCGCCAGCAGCCAATACTCTCAGGGGGCAGAGGCTGAAGCTTTCTTT
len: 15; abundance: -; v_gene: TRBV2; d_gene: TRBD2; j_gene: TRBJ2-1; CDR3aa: CASIVGAGVIYEQFF; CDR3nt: TGTGCCAGCATTGTTGGAGCGGGAGTTATCTATGAGCAGTTCTTC
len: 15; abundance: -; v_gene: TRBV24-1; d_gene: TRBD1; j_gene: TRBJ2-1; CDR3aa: CATSDQGQGANEQFF; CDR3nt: TGTGCCACCAGTGACCAGGGACAGGGGGCGAATGAGCAGTTCTTC
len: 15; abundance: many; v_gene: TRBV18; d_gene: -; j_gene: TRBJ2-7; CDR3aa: CASSPSRGGSYEQYF; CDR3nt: TGTGCCAGCTCACCCTCAAGGGGCGGATCCTACGAGCAGTACTTC
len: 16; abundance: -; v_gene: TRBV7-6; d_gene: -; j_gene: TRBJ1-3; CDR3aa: CASSPYGQSSGNTIYF; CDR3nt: TGTGCCAGCAGCCCTTACGGACAGTCCTCTGGAAACACCATATATTTT
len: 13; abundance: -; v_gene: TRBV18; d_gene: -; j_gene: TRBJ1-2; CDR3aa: CASSPLREAGYTF; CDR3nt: TGTGCCAGCTCACCCCTCAGGGAGGCTGGCTACACCTTC
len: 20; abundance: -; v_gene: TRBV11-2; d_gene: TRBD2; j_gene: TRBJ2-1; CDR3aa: CASSKSGLAGDRSSYNEQFF; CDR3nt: TGTGCCAGCAGCAAATCAGGACTAGCGGGAGACAGAAGCTCCTACAATGAGCAGTTCTTC
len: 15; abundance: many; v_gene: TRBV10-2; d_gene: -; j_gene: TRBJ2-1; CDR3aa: CASSGGGPSYNEQFF; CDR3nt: TGCGCCAGCAGTGGCGGCGGGCCGTCCTACAATGAGCAGTTCTTC
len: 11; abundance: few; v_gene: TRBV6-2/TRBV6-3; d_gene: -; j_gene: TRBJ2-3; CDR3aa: CASSYFLVQYF; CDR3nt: TGTGCCAGCAGCTACTTCTTGGTGCAGTATTTT
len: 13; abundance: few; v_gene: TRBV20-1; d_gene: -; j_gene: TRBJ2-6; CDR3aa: CSASLSGANVLTF; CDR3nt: TGCAGTGCCTCACTATCGGGGGCCAACGTCCTGACTTTC
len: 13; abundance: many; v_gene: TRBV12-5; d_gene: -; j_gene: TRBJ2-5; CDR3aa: CASVQDYQETQYF; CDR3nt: TGTGCTAGCGTACAGGACTACCAAGAGACCCAGTACTTC